The 10 T cell receptor beta chains below all came from one sample that was sequenced in a study of shared clonotypes between healthy human individuals. Sequencing used immunoSEQ multiplex PCR; TCRdb keeps in-frame clones, though not all of them. The sample carries some 2,100,000 clones, 90% to 96% recorded once. Material for sequencing was naive CD4+ T cells sorted from blood. Subset defined: CD45RA+ positively selected. The receptors stem from a man aged 18 to 30 in good health.

The chain carries TRBV11-2 and TRBJ2-2; no definite D call. This CDR3 region has 15 residues. Trimming took 0 bases from V and 1 from J, leaving 6 bases between them. CDR1 SGHAT and CDR2 FQNNGV come from the germline V gene. The CDR3 bases are TGTGCCAGCAGCTTAGAAAGCTGGAACACCGGGGAGCTGTTTTTT. Amino acids: CASSLESWNTGELFF. Variable domain in full (rest from reference TRBV11-2 and TRBJ2-2): EAGVAQSPRYKIIEKRQSVAFWCNPISGHATLYWYQQILGQGPKLLIQFQNNGVVDDSQLPKDRFSAERLKGVDSTLKIQPAKLEDSAVYLCASSLESWNTGELFFGEGSRLTVL.

J is TRBJ1-2 and V is TRBV5-4; TRBD1 is a possible D gene (6 bases). From germline, CDR1 is SGHNT and CDR2 YYREEE (reference sequence). The CDR3 consists of 14 residues. The ends were cut back, 6 bases at V and 3 bases at J, with 15 bases in the middle. CDR3 bases: TGTGCCAGCACCCCCGGGGGGCCAGACTATGGCTACACCTTC. This translates into CASTPGGPDYGYTF.

V is TRBV18 and J is TRBJ1-2, with D perhaps matching TRBD1 (6 bases). CDR1 is KGHSH and CDR2 is LQKENI in the germline V gene. V lost 0 bases and J 1 base, leaving 15 bases between the germline ends. This CDR3 has 17 amino acids. The CDR3 DNA follows: TGTGCCAGCTCACCACCGCAGGCAGGGGTCGTTAACTATGGCTACACCTTC. It specifies CASSPPQAGVVNYGYTF.

The count of this clone is one. The rearrangement links TRBV10-3 to TRBJ2-1, with a weak D call TRBD1 (6 bases). This CDR3 has 15 amino acids. Deletions cut 2 bases from V and 8 bases from J, with 16 bases between. Germline-derived CDR1 and CDR2 are ENHRY and SYGVKD. CDR3 nucleotides: TGTGCCATCAGTGAGGGACAGTTGGATAGGCATGAGCAGTTCTTC. This codes for CAISEGQLDRHEQFF.

J is TRBJ2-1 and V is TRBV30; 10 bases fit TRBD2. Germline assignment: CDR1 GTSNPN and CDR2 SVGIG (reference sequence). The CDR3 contains 17 residues. V was clipped by 4 bases and J by 5 bases; unmatched bases: 14. This CDR3 reads CAWTSRRTSGGDNEQFF. Here the CDR3 DNA reads TGTGCCTGGACCAGCCGTCGGACTAGCGGTGGGGACAATGAGCAGTTCTTC.

J is TRBJ2-1 and V is TRBV19; the match to TRBD2 covers 9 bases. The length of the CDR3 is 18 residues. From germline, CDR1 is LNHDA and CDR2 SQIVND (reference sequence). V gave up 6 bases and J gave up 0 bases; unmatched junction bases: 12. The CDR3 DNA follows: TGTGCCAGTAGCAGCGACCTAAGCGGGGGGAGCTCCTACAATGAGCAGTTCTTC. Amino acids: CASSSDLSGGSSYNEQFF.

The chain is built from TRBV4-1 and TRBJ1-1; tentative D call: TRBD1 (5 bases). Germline-derived CDR1 and CDR2 are MGHRA and YSYEKL. Trimming took off 8 bases at V and 1 base at J, with 17 bases between the two ends. This CDR3 comprises 15 residues. The CDR3 sequence is CASRRPGPRNTEAFF. The CDR3 DNA sequence: TGCGCCAGCCGTCGACCGGGACCCAGGAACACTGAAGCTTTCTTT.

The chain links TRBV10-3 to TRBJ1-2; tentatively, D is TRBD1 (5 bases). The V end was cut by 6 bases, the J end by 7 bases, with 15 bases between. The CDR3 totals 13 residues. Germline V gene data show CDR1 as ENHRY and CDR2 as SYGVKD. CDR3 in DNA: TGTGCCATCAGCCGGGACGATTTGGGTGGCTACACCTTC. It codes for CAISRDDLGGYTF.

This rearrangement joins TRBV9 to TRBJ2-7; D unresolved. V dropped 0 bases and J dropped 2 bases, with 15 bases sitting between them. The germline CDR1 and CDR2 sequences are SGDLS and YYNGEE. The CDR3 spans 16 residues. The CDR3 DNA follows: TGTGCCAGCAGCGTAGCTGGTAGCCGTAACACCTACGAGCAGTACTTC. Its translation is CASSVAGSRNTYEQYF.

The chain uses TRBV10-3 and TRBJ2-7; TRBD2 aligns across 14 bases. After removal of 11 bases from V and 4 bases from J, the junction contained 4 bases not matched to a gene. CDR1 and CDR2 (germline): ENHRY, SYGVKD. CDR3 length: 13 residues. In DNA, the CDR3 is TGTGCCTCCGGGACTAGCGGGAGTTACGAGCAGTACTTC. This codes for CASGTSGSYEQYF.